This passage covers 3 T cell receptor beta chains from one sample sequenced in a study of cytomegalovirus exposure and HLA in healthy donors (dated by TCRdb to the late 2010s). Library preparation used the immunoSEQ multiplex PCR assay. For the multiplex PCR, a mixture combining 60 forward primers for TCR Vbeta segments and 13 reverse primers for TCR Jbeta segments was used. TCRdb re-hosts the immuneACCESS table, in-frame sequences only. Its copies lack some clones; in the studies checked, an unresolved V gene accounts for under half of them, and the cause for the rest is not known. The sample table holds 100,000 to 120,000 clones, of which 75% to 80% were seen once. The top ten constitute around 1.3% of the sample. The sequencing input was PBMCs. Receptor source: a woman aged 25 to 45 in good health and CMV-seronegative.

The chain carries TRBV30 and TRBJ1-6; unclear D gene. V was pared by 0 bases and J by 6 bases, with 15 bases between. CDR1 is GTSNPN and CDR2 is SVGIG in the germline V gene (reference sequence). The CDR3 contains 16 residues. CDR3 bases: TGTGCCTGGAGTGTACGTCCGAGACAACCTAATTCACCCCTCCACTTT. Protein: CAWSVRPRQPNSPLHF. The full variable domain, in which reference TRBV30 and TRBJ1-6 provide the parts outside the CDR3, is SQTIHQWPATLVQPVGSPLSLECTVEGTSNPNLYWYRQAAGRGLQLLFYSVGIGQISSEVPQNLSASRPQDRQFILSSKKLLLSDSGFYLCAWSVRPRQPNSPLHFGNGTRLTVT.

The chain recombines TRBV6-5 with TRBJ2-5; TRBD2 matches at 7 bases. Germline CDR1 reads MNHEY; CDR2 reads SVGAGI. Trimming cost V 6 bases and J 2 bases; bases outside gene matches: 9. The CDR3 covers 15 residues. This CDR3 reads CASRLIAGRQETQYF. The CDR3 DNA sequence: TGTGCCAGCAGACTAATAGCGGGCCGGCAAGAGACCCAGTACTTC.

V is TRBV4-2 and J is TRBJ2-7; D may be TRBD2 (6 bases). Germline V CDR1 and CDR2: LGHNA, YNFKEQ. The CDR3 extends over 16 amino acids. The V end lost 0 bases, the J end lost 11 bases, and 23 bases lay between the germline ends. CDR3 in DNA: TGTGCCAGCAGCCAAGAACGAGGGGACTCCCTCGGCAGGGAGTACTTC. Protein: CASSQERGDSLGREYF.